This T cell receptor (beta chain) stems from a study of T-cell reconstitution after alpha-beta-depleted transplantation in children (dated by TCRdb to 2016 to 2017). Study-level background: Using TCR repertoire profiling, the study quantitatively followed how T-cell immune reconstitution unfolded in children after TCRalphabeta/CD19-depleted allogeneic hematopoietic cell transplantation. On the study overall, not on this receptor specifically: The frequencies of hyperexpanded clones fell over the following months, and after one year, T-cell counts and TCRbeta diversity were mostly attributed to newly produced T cells. About two months after transplant, the apparently early recovery of alphabetaT-cell counts reportedly depended on just several hundred clones that had expanded rapidly and came from non-depleted graft cells. The high TCRbeta diversity at day 60 in some patients was ascribed to recipient T cells and intrathymic progenitors that had survived conditioning.

To prepare the library, PCR was applied. For sequencing, an Illumina HiSeq 2500 was employed. Molecular barcoding was employed in the preparation of TCR libraries, with unique molecular identifiers being used to normalize TCRbeta repertoire quantification. TCRdb applied fastp at Q25 and MiXCR to the public reads, then kept only in-frame beta chains. Duplicate CDR3 protein sequences are folded into a single record with the most common DNA and genes. Within this sample are about 200,000 distinct CDR3 sequences, with about 8.7% of them counted one time only. The ten largest clones take up less than 40% of the sample. Turning to this clonotype: Its antigen is not yet known. No much larger clone exists at a distance of one base, and base qualities are not known.

The treatment or condition label, read with the paper, signifies: allogeneic hematopoietic cell transplantation with graft depleted of TCRalphabeta T cells and CD19 B cells. The transplant recipients were children given TCRalphabeta/CD19-depleted allogeneic hematopoietic cell grafts. V sheds 4 bases and J sheds 3 bases, leaving 11 bases between their ends. The CDR3 sequence holds 13 residues, the cysteine and phenylalanine included. The DNA shown is the 39-base CDR3, in frame from base 1. In the germline V gene, CDR1 corresponds to SQVTM and CDR2 to ANQGSEA. This TCR was sampled from a male patient between 2 and 10 years old who had a stem cell transplant for acute myeloid leukemia, so the T cells may come from the graft donor. The sequencing used PBMCs, mostly from graft donor cells, collected 360 days after TCRalphabeta/CD19-depleted stem cell transplant. The sequence links TRBV29-1 to TRBJ2-3; the D gene cannot be named for sure. The CDR3 in this case is CSVAHLWTDTQYF. The nucleotide sequence is TGCAGCGTTGCGCACCTATGGACAGATACGCAGTATTTT.